This is a list of T cell receptor beta chains from one sample in a study of blood T cell repertoires in COVID-19. Some clones are missing from TCRdb's copy, which holds only in-frame ones; the method was immunoSEQ multiplex PCR. Among about 200,000 clones, 88% were seen once, and the ten largest hold under 2%. The sample consisted of peripheral blood. The receptors were gathered from a man between 18 and 29 years old with active or convalescent COVID-19. The CDR3 runs from the conserved cysteine through the conserved F or W. D genes are given only for firm matches. Size tells how often a clone was seen (once, few, many) or the class of an expanded clone, and some rows leave it out.

length: 13; J: TRBJ2-5; size: NA; D: NA; V: TRBV3-1/TRBV3-2; CDR3: CASSQGYQETQYF; DNA: TGTGCCAGCAGTCAGGGTTACCAAGAGACCCAGTACTTC
length: 16; J: TRBJ2-5; size: NA; D: TRBD1; V: TRBV15; CDR3: CATSRVTGQGQETQYF; DNA: TGTGCCACCAGCAGAGTAACTGGACAGGGACAAGAGACCCAGTACTTC
length: 19; J: TRBJ2-7; size: NA; D: NA; V: TRBV1; CDR3: CTSSQQSRTSGLHSYEQYF; DNA: TGCACCAGCAGCCAACAATCGAGGACTAGCGGGCTCCACTCCTACGAGCAGTACTTC
length: 15; J: TRBJ2-3; size: NA; D: TRBD2; V: TRBV2; CDR3: CASSDNGRMSDTQYF; DNA: TGTGCCAGCAGTGATAACGGGAGGATGTCAGATACGCAGTATTTT
length: 12; J: TRBJ1-2; size: NA; D: NA; V: TRBV25-1; CDR3: CASSAGLYGYTF; DNA: TGTGCCAGCAGTGCGGGTCTATATGGCTACACCTTC
length: 11; J: TRBJ1-2; size: NA; D: NA; V: TRBV20-1; CDR3: CSAPHGAGYTF; DNA: TGCAGTGCGCCCCATGGGGCTGGCTACACCTTC
length: 17; J: TRBJ1-5; size: once; D: NA; V: TRBV28; CDR3: CASTLGGDLFSNQPQHF; DNA: TGTGCCAGCACCCTAGGGGGGGACCTTTTTAGCAATCAGCCCCAGCATTTT
length: 16; J: TRBJ1-3; size: NA; D: NA; V: TRBV15; CDR3: CATSRDGGLSGNTIYF; DNA: TGTGCCACCAGCAGAGATGGGGGACTCTCTGGAAACACCATATATTTT
length: 15; J: TRBJ2-2; size: NA; D: NA; V: TRBV7-8; CDR3: CASSGGTGEAGELFF; DNA: TGTGCCAGCAGCGGAGGTACGGGAGAGGCCGGGGAGCTGTTTTTT
length: 13; J: TRBJ1-2; size: NA; D: NA; V: TRBV2; CDR3: CASSEAPLGGYTF; DNA: TGTGCCAGCAGTGAAGCTCCCCTAGGCGGCTACACCTTC
length: 12; J: TRBJ1-2; size: NA; D: TRBD1; V: TRBV14; CDR3: CASSPGTGGYTF; DNA: TGTGCCAGCAGCCCCGGGACAGGAGGCTACACCTTC
length: 14; J: TRBJ2-3; size: NA; D: TRBD1; V: TRBV5-5; CDR3: CASSLAQGAKTQYF; DNA: TGTGCCAGCAGCTTGGCACAGGGGGCGAAAACGCAGTATTTT
length: 16; J: TRBJ2-5; size: NA; D: TRBD1; V: TRBV24-1; CDR3: CATSDSRQGAWETQYF; DNA: TGTGCCACCAGTGATTCCCGACAGGGGGCTTGGGAGACCCAGTACTTC
length: 13; J: TRBJ1-1; size: few; D: NA; V: TRBV5-1; CDR3: CASSFAENTEAFF; DNA: TGCGCCAGCAGCTTCGCAGAGAACACTGAAGCTTTCTTT
length: 16; J: TRBJ2-7; size: NA; D: TRBD2; V: TRBV6-6; CDR3: CASSYSASGTPHEQYF; DNA: TGTGCCAGCAGTTACTCTGCTAGCGGGACTCCCCACGAGCAGTACTTC
length: 12; J: TRBJ2-5; size: NA; D: NA; V: TRBV3-1/TRBV3-2; CDR3: CASSLLAETQYF; DNA: TGTGCCAGCAGCCTTTTAGCAGAGACCCAGTACTTC
length: 14; J: TRBJ1-4; size: NA; D: TRBD1; V: TRBV10-3; CDR3: CAISGGQDNEKLFF; DNA: TGTGCCATCAGCGGGGGACAGGATAATGAAAAACTGTTTTTT
length: 16; J: TRBJ2-7; size: NA; D: TRBD1; V: TRBV7-2; CDR3: CASSSRTGQGIYEQYF; DNA: TGTGCCAGCAGTTCCCGTACCGGACAGGGAATCTACGAGCAGTACTTC
length: 14; J: TRBJ2-7; size: NA; D: NA; V: TRBV2; CDR3: CASSDPSGAYEQYF; DNA: TGTGCCAGCAGTGATCCCTCGGGGGCCTACGAGCAGTACTTC
length: 17; J: TRBJ2-1; size: NA; D: TRBD1; V: TRBV5-1; CDR3: CASSFPGQGTSYNEQFF; DNA: TGCGCCAGCAGCTTTCCGGGACAGGGGACCTCCTACAATGAGCAGTTCTTC
length: 14; J: TRBJ1-5; size: few; D: NA; V: TRBV19; CDR3: CASRPTGFNQPQHF; DNA: TGTGCCAGTCGTCCTACAGGGTTCAATCAGCCCCAGCATTTT
length: 14; J: TRBJ2-7; size: NA; D: TRBD1; V: TRBV7-9; CDR3: CASRIDREPYEQYF; DNA: TGTGCCAGCAGAATCGACAGGGAACCCTACGAGCAGTACTTC
length: 15; J: TRBJ1-5; size: NA; D: NA; V: TRBV5-1; CDR3: CASSPDPGVDQPQHF; DNA: TGCGCCAGCAGCCCGGATCCAGGGGTCGATCAGCCCCAGCATTTT
length: 16; J: TRBJ2-3; size: once; D: TRBD2; V: TRBV7-3; CDR3: CASSLSGGASIDTQYF; DNA: TGTGCCAGCAGCTTAAGCGGGGGGGCATCTATAGATACGCAGTATTTT
length: 15; J: TRBJ1-1; size: once; D: NA; V: TRBV24-1; CDR3: CATSEGRVGRTEAFF; DNA: TGTGCCACCAGTGAGGGCAGGGTGGGCCGCACTGAAGCTTTCTTT
length: 14; J: TRBJ2-5; size: NA; D: NA; V: TRBV6-2/TRBV6-3; CDR3: CASSYPDIQETQYF; DNA: TGTGCCAGCAGTTACCCGGACATCCAAGAGACCCAGTACTTC
length: 17; J: TRBJ2-1; size: NA; D: NA; V: TRBV24-1; CDR3: CATSDPKGGFIGNEQFF; DNA: TGTGCCACCAGTGACCCAAAAGGGGGATTCATTGGGAATGAGCAGTTCTTC
length: 13; J: TRBJ1-1; size: NA; D: TRBD1; V: TRBV30; CDR3: CAWTTGGEGEAFF; DNA: TGTGCCTGGACGACAGGGGGCGAAGGTGAAGCTTTCTTT
length: 16; J: TRBJ2-7; size: NA; D: TRBD2; V: TRBV4-1; CDR3: CASSESFQGLAFEQYF; DNA: TGCGCCAGCAGCGAATCCTTCCAGGGACTAGCATTCGAGCAGTACTTC
length: 21; J: TRBJ2-3; size: NA; D: TRBD2; V: TRBV4-2; CDR3: CASSQDLKGLAGGNQQDTQYF; DNA: TGTGCCAGCAGCCAAGATCTTAAGGGACTAGCGGGGGGAAACCAACAAGATACGCAGTATTTT
length: 12; J: TRBJ2-7; size: NA; D: TRBD1; V: TRBV2; CDR3: CASSAWDSEQYF; DNA: TGTGCCAGCAGTGCGTGGGACAGCGAGCAGTACTTC
length: 18; J: TRBJ2-1; size: NA; D: TRBD2; V: TRBV11-2; CDR3: CASSLGLAGGPPYNEQFF; DNA: TGTGCCAGCAGCTTGGGACTAGCGGGAGGGCCCCCGTACAATGAGCAGTTCTTC
length: 12; J: TRBJ1-3; size: NA; D: NA; V: TRBV25-1; CDR3: CASSLSGNTIYF; DNA: TGTGCCAGCAGCTTATCTGGAAACACCATATATTTT
length: 14; J: TRBJ2-2; size: NA; D: NA; V: TRBV27; CDR3: CASSFDFNTGELFF; DNA: TGTGCCAGCAGTTTCGACTTCAACACCGGGGAGCTGTTTTTT
length: 14; J: TRBJ2-2; size: NA; D: NA; V: TRBV14; CDR3: CASSQVRYTGELFF; DNA: TGTGCCAGCAGCCAAGTCAGATACACCGGGGAGCTGTTTTTT
length: 14; J: TRBJ1-2; size: NA; D: NA; V: TRBV4-3; CDR3: CASSQDAKNYGYTF; DNA: TGCGCCAGCAGCCAAGATGCTAAAAACTATGGCTACACCTTC
length: 14; J: TRBJ2-3; size: NA; D: TRBD2; V: TRBV7-3; CDR3: CASSYGLVADTQYF; DNA: TGTGCCAGCAGCTATGGACTAGTAGCAGATACGCAGTATTTT
length: 15; J: TRBJ2-4; size: once; D: NA; V: TRBV6-5; CDR3: CASIRTQLAKNIQYF; DNA: TGTGCCAGCATACGGACACAACTAGCCAAAAACATTCAGTACTTC
length: 14; J: TRBJ1-1; size: NA; D: NA; V: TRBV21-1; CDR3: CASSKGGGSPEAFF; DNA: TGTGCCAGCAGCAAAGGTGGAGGATCCCCTGAAGCTTTCTTT
length: 16; J: TRBJ2-3; size: NA; D: NA; V: TRBV19; CDR3: CASSTTGIGGTDTQYF; DNA: TGTGCCAGTAGTACGACAGGTATAGGGGGTACAGATACGCAGTATTTT
length: 15; J: TRBJ2-5; size: few; D: TRBD2; V: TRBV30; CDR3: CAWSLSGGPVETQYF; DNA: TGTGCCTGGAGTCTTAGCGGGGGGCCGGTGGAGACCCAGTACTTC
length: 15; J: TRBJ2-1; size: once; D: NA; V: TRBV27; CDR3: CASSFLRSSYNEQFF; DNA: TGTGCCAGCAGTTTTCTGCGGAGCTCCTACAATGAGCAGTTCTTC
length: 16; J: TRBJ1-1; size: NA; D: TRBD1; V: TRBV6-1; CDR3: CASSGDREAMNTEAFF; DNA: TGTGCCAGCAGTGGAGACAGGGAGGCGATGAACACTGAAGCTTTCTTT
length: 11; J: TRBJ1-1; size: once; D: TRBD1; V: TRBV20-1; CDR3: CSASLRTGPKF; DNA: TGCAGTGCATCCTTAAGGACAGGACCCAAGTTT
length: 17; J: TRBJ1-4; size: NA; D: NA; V: TRBV4-2; CDR3: CASSQVSGEVSEGKLFF; DNA: TGTGCCAGCAGCCAAGTATCGGGGGAAGTTTCCGAAGGAAAACTGTTTTTT
length: 14; J: TRBJ1-5; size: NA; D: TRBD1; V: TRBV6-5; CDR3: CASSSTGPRQPQHF; DNA: TGTGCCAGCAGTTCGACAGGGCCCCGTCAGCCCCAGCATTTT
length: 14; J: TRBJ2-5; size: NA; D: NA; V: TRBV25-1; CDR3: CASSVLTEQETQYF; DNA: TGTGCCAGCAGTGTATTAACAGAACAAGAGACCCAGTACTTC
length: 17; J: TRBJ1-4; size: NA; D: NA; V: TRBV18; CDR3: CASSPRRTAIEGEKLFF; DNA: TGTGCCAGCTCACCCCGCCGGACAGCTATAGAAGGTGAAAAACTGTTTTTT
length: 12; J: TRBJ2-5; size: NA; D: NA; V: TRBV27; CDR3: CASSPGSETQYF; DNA: TGTGCCAGCAGCCCAGGGTCGGAGACCCAGTACTTC
length: 13; J: TRBJ2-1; size: NA; D: NA; V: TRBV29-1; CDR3: CSVLPRGYNEQFF; DNA: TGCAGCGTTCTACCGCGGGGCTACAATGAGCAGTTCTTC
length: 15; J: TRBJ1-2; size: NA; D: NA; V: TRBV7-9; CDR3: CASSLLGLQNYGYTF; DNA: TGTGCCAGCAGCTTATTGGGCTTGCAGAACTATGGCTACACCTTC
length: 15; J: TRBJ1-2; size: NA; D: TRBD1; V: TRBV9; CDR3: CASSTGTGNRYGYTF; DNA: TGTGCCAGCAGCACTGGGACAGGGAACCGGTATGGCTACACCTTC
length: 15; J: TRBJ1-5; size: NA; D: NA; V: TRBV27; CDR3: CASSFVGLGNQPQHF; DNA: TGTGCCAGCAGTTTTGTCGGGTTGGGCAATCAGCCCCAGCATTTT
length: 15; J: TRBJ2-7; size: few; D: NA; V: TRBV19; CDR3: CASSSRALEHYEQYF; DNA: TGTGCCAGTAGTTCGCGGGCGCTCGAACACTACGAGCAGTACTTC
length: 17; J: TRBJ2-6; size: NA; D: NA; V: TRBV5-1; CDR3: CASSLADSYSGANVLTF; DNA: TGCGCCAGCAGCTTGGCCGACAGTTATAGTGGGGCCAACGTCCTGACTTTC
length: 13; J: TRBJ2-7; size: NA; D: TRBD1; V: TRBV11-1; CDR3: CASSSRQGSEQYF; DNA: TGTGCCAGCAGCTCGCGACAGGGGAGCGAGCAGTACTTC
length: 17; J: TRBJ2-1; size: NA; D: TRBD2; V: TRBV3-1/TRBV3-2; CDR3: CASSQVGSGRRDNEQFF; DNA: TGTGCCAGCAGCCAAGTGGGTAGCGGGAGGCGGGACAATGAGCAGTTCTTC
length: 14; J: TRBJ1-2; size: NA; D: NA; V: TRBV19; CDR3: CASRAGQPRYGYTF; DNA: TGTGCCAGTAGAGCGGGACAACCTCGCTATGGCTACACCTTC
length: 13; J: TRBJ2-1; size: NA; D: TRBD2; V: TRBV19; CDR3: CASSRGGVNEQFF; DNA: TGTGCCAGTAGTCGTGGGGGGGTCAATGAGCAGTTCTTC